A selection of T cell receptor beta chains follows, all from one sample in a study of T cell responses to AZD1222 COVID-19 vaccine. Clones were sequenced by immunoSEQ multiplex PCR, and TCRdb holds only the in-frame ones, with some missing. The sample lists about 130,000 clones; over 85% were seen once. Sequencing was performed on peripheral blood, taken on day 0 of AZD1222 vaccination. These receptors were obtained from an adult in good health. Both conserved end residues are part of each CDR3. The order of the fields is clone size, V gene, D gene, J gene, CDR3 protein, CDR3 DNA. A D gene is named only where the DNA matches it firmly. The size field is filled for only some rows; it gives once, few, many or a size class.

clone_size: .
v_call: TRBV6-5
d_call: .
j_call: TRBJ2-7
cdr3_aa: CASTPGGSSYEQYF
cdr3_nt: TGTGCCAGCACCCCAGGGGGGAGCTCCTACGAGCAGTACTTC

clone_size: .
v_call: TRBV19
d_call: .
j_call: TRBJ2-3
cdr3_aa: CASTSTSLITDTQYF
cdr3_nt: TGTGCCAGTACCTCGACTAGTCTCATCACAGATACGCAGTATTTT

clone_size: once
v_call: TRBV6-5
d_call: .
j_call: TRBJ1-2
cdr3_aa: CASSYSIVDQGYGYTF
cdr3_nt: TGTGCCAGCAGTTACTCGATCGTCGATCAGGGGTATGGCTACACCTTC

clone_size: .
v_call: TRBV27
d_call: .
j_call: TRBJ1-6
cdr3_aa: CASSGQSDNSPLHF
cdr3_nt: TGTGCCAGCAGTGGACAGAGTGATAATTCACCCCTCCACTTT

clone_size: .
v_call: TRBV28
d_call: .
j_call: TRBJ1-4
cdr3_aa: CASSFGGANEKLFF
cdr3_nt: TGTGCCAGCAGTTTCGGTGGAGCTAATGAAAAACTGTTTTTT

clone_size: .
v_call: TRBV18
d_call: .
j_call: TRBJ2-1
cdr3_aa: CASSSGTSIRNEQFF
cdr3_nt: TGTGCCAGCTCATCGGGGACGAGCATCAGAAATGAGCAGTTCTTC

clone_size: .
v_call: TRBV7-2
d_call: .
j_call: TRBJ2-5
cdr3_aa: CASSLALPAVETQYF
cdr3_nt: TGTGCCAGCAGCTTAGCACTTCCAGCGGTGGAGACCCAGTACTTC

clone_size: .
v_call: TRBV15
d_call: .
j_call: TRBJ2-7
cdr3_aa: CATSAEDPYEQYF
cdr3_nt: TGTGCCACCAGCGCCGAGGATCCTTACGAGCAGTACTTC

clone_size: .
v_call: TRBV2
d_call: TRBD2
j_call: TRBJ2-1
cdr3_aa: CASSRLAGVVNEQFF
cdr3_nt: TGTGCCAGCAGTCGTCTAGCGGGAGTTGTGAATGAGCAGTTCTTC

clone_size: .
v_call: TRBV18
d_call: .
j_call: TRBJ2-3
cdr3_aa: CASSPGLAPLDTQYF
cdr3_nt: TGTGCCAGCTCACCGGGCCTTGCTCCCCTAGATACGCAGTATTTT

clone_size: .
v_call: TRBV11-1
d_call: .
j_call: TRBJ2-2
cdr3_aa: CASSSSRVPGELFF
cdr3_nt: TGTGCCAGCAGCTCCAGCAGGGTTCCCGGGGAGCTGTTTTTT

clone_size: .
v_call: TRBV27
d_call: .
j_call: TRBJ2-2
cdr3_aa: CASSSLGGNGELFF
cdr3_nt: TGTGCCAGCAGCTCCCTAGGGGGAAACGGGGAGCTGTTTTTT

clone_size: few
v_call: TRBV11-2
d_call: TRBD1
j_call: TRBJ2-3
cdr3_aa: CASSLDRTGGADTQYF
cdr3_nt: TGTGCCAGCAGCTTAGATAGGACAGGGGGCGCAGATACGCAGTATTTT

clone_size: .
v_call: TRBV6-2/TRBV6-3
d_call: TRBD2
j_call: TRBJ2-2
cdr3_aa: CASSYFFRREQSGELFF
cdr3_nt: TGTGCCAGCAGTTACTTTTTCAGGCGGGAGCAATCCGGGGAGCTGTTTTTT

clone_size: .
v_call: TRBV3-1/TRBV3-2
d_call: TRBD2
j_call: TRBJ2-3
cdr3_aa: CASRTSGSRTDTQYF
cdr3_nt: TGTGCCAGCAGAACAAGCGGGAGCCGGACAGATACGCAGTATTTT